The sequence of this T cell receptor (beta chain) was determined in a study of cytomegalovirus exposure and HLA in healthy donors (dated by TCRdb to about 2017). Some background on the complete study: An earlier analysis of a few hundred of the donors reported about 280 Gb of sequence data and 90 million to 120 million unique TCR beta sequences obtained from about 200 million T cells. The study was designed to test whether signatures of past pathogen exposure could be identified by cataloging public T cell receptors. Typing coverage differed by locus: A, B, C, DRB1 and DQB1 were typed in roughly 620-640 donors, DQA1 in roughly 510, DPA1 in around 610, and DPB1 in approximately 450. Rather than using new phenotypic data, the later analysis identified candidate immune exposures from TCR beta sequences and from how often those sequences occurred across donors. To decide whether each TCR beta V gene segment behaved as functional or pseudogenic, an earlier analysis of 587 of the donors relied on high-throughput TCR beta sequencing. The genetic ancestry cluster associated with self-reported Caucasian donors included over 65% of the approximately 430 genotyped donors. Every discovery cohort repertoire had been produced on one sequencing platform. On average, over 200,000 unique TCR beta nucleotide sequences were sequenced per donor among some 420 genotyped donors of the cohort, with roughly 20% of those sequences being non-productive. High-throughput TCR immunosequencing, statistical association of individual TCRs with disease status, and machine learning were combined to predict cytomegalovirus infection status. Class I and class II HLA loci were covered by the typing at four-digit resolution. Because of strong linkage in the cohort, roughly 5 DR-DQ haplotypes were treated as single units for association and clustering. Genome-wide SNP genotypes for about three fifths of the roughly 670 donors were used in a later genetic analysis, which treated that subset as a discovery cohort. An early release that covered about 600 HLA-typed donors contained approximately 300 gigabases of sequencing data and tens of millions of unique TCR sequences. Donor age, sex, ethnicity and CMV serostatus were compiled together with the repertoire data. A later analysis re-examined previously published TCR beta repertoires from more than 650 donors and added high-resolution HLA genotyping to investigate patterns of TCR occurrence. Along with the roughly 710-subject first cohort, a separate validation cohort of around 120 different subjects was used. The T cell repertoires of several hundred subjects were profiled by immunosequencing and related to cytomegalovirus serostatus. The paper's findings and limits, for the study overall: Three of the identified cytomegalovirus-associated TCR beta chains were confirmed in vitro to be specific for cytomegalovirus antigens. HLA typing was unavailable for some donors at each locus, so association tests used only the typed subset. In a later analysis, TCR association rates were found to vary across HLA loci, with the most associated TCRs seen for DRB1 alleles and the fewest for HLA-C alleles. Strong co-occurrence of HLA alleles, especially DR and DQ, made assigning TCR associations to individual alleles difficult. In both the original and validation cohorts, the classifier was reported to diagnose cytomegalovirus status with high specificity and sensitivity. In a later analysis, most CMV-associated TCR beta chains were found to appear HLA-restricted, with HLA associations seemingly driven largely by CMV exposure. Across donors, most TCR sequences were observed very rarely, whereas some public TCRs were present in many individuals. In a later analysis, HLA-associated TCR beta chains were found to be more clonally expanded and to have lower generation probabilities than equally common non-associated chains. Roughly 17 rarely observed V segments, including chromosome 9 orphons, were excluded from the earlier analysis of a few hundred of the donors because counts were too low. Some IMGT-functional V segments, including TRBV6-2 and TRBV6-3, could not be distinguished by the 87-base-pair reads and were therefore excluded. Compared with the roughly 710-donor mean, donors in an Asian-associated ancestry cluster had fewer N-insertions in productive TCRs, according to a later genetic analysis. A further reported finding was that TCR beta sequences accurately predicted the HLA-A and HLA-B alleles for most subjects in the first cohort. At a false discovery rate of 0.05, a later analysis linked 16,951 TCR beta sequences to specific HLA alleles. Presence/absence analyses assumed roughly uniform sequencing depth across donors, an assumption that may not hold. For the cohort, immune exposure information was limited to CMV serostatus. In this cohort, only TCR beta chains were sequenced, and detectable features were limited by the absence of alpha or paired-chain data. The study gave a list of 150 to 200 TCR beta chains associated with cytomegalovirus. According to the authors, the approach could potentially be generalized to other disease states and immunological phenotypes. An earlier analysis of around 500 of the donors showed that most TCR beta V segments appeared in productive rearrangements either about 87% or about 30% of the time, which broadly matched IMGT annotations. A later analysis reported that several top co-occurrence clusters appeared linked to parvovirus B19, influenza, CMV and Epstein-Barr virus. A group of highly shared sequence variants was considered likely to be a technical artifact of the sequencing pipeline. V-gene and J-gene trimming of TCR beta chains was associated with a missense DCLRE1C variant in a later genetic analysis, and the association was replicated in an independent cohort. Correlated functional status among segregating V segments might be attributable to linkage disequilibrium, but an unknown experimental factor could not be ruled out.

The protocol used for the library was the immunoSEQ multiplex PCR assay. For the multiplex PCR, a mixture combining 60 forward primers for TCR Vbeta segments and 13 reverse primers for TCR Jbeta segments was used. A multiplex PCR assay on genomic DNA amplified the CDR3 region of rearranged TCR beta genes. Amplified TCR beta libraries were sequenced as 87-base-pair reads on the Illumina HiSeq System. On the authors' methods: In a later analysis, roughly 80 million unique TCR beta chains were counted across the 500 to 700 repertoires, and approximately 11 million of these chains were shared by at least two donors. To remove PCR and sequencing errors, raw reads were error-corrected and collapsed into unique sequences using a nearest-neighbor algorithm that merged closely related sequences. To assign V, D and J gene segments, CDR3 sequences were aligned to IMGT reference sequences. Each retained sequence needed at least a six-nucleotide match to both a V gene segment and a J gene segment. A rearrangement was called productive if the CDR3 had no stop codons and remained in frame with V and J, and every other rearrangement was called non-productive. CDR3 was defined by IMGT convention, running from the second conserved V-encoded cysteine to the conserved J-encoded phenylalanine. In an earlier analysis of more than 550 of the donors, sequences lacking an unambiguous match to a single V gene segment were excluded. An earlier analysis of a few hundred of the donors classified V segments as functional when productive rearrangements were above 56.7% and as segregating when the standard deviation between donors was above 5%. A statistical classification framework was built for diagnosing cytomegalovirus status from the catalog of TCR beta chain sequences. V and J gene assignment, in a later analysis, came from comparing TCR nucleotide sequences with IMGT/GENE-DB human TR gene sequences. Using the TCRdist pipeline, a later analysis assigned CDR3 sequences along with most-parsimonious VDJ recombination scenarios. In a later analysis, each TCR beta chain was defined by its CDR3 amino acid sequence together with its V-gene family, and reads without a unique V-gene family were excluded. As a way to deal with suspected cross-contamination and a sequencing artifact, a later analysis dropped 450 to 600 nucleotide sequences that were highly shared and had low generation probability. In a later analysis, a clonal expansion index was calculated for each public chain from normalized within-repertoire ranks of inferred template counts. A later analysis computed generation probabilities with a VDJ recombination model fitted to out-of-frame rearrangements, and checked the results against IGoR. A later analysis scored TCR-TCR, TCR-HLA and TCR-CMV co-occurrence with hypergeometric tests, applying a repertoire-size bias correction to TCR pairs. False discovery rates were estimated in a later analysis by permuting HLA or CMV assignments 20 times. In a later analysis, co-occurring TCRs were grouped using DBSCAN, and TCRdist sequence similarity was added for clustering within HLA-allele-positive subsets. Repertoires with fewer than 30,000 or more than 120,000 public chains, plus five repertoires with anomalous nucleotide sharing, were excluded from co-occurrence clustering. The table comes from immuneACCESS by way of TCRdb, which keeps in-frame sequences with V and J called. Part of the clones is missing from these tables; in studies checked, under half for an unresolved V gene and the rest for unknown reasons. The V and J calls and clone size are taken from that table; D and trimming were inferred from the DNA. The table for this sample lists around 170,000 clones; 77% of them were counted only once. Less than 1.5% of the sample goes to the ten largest clones.

In total, just over 650 healthy bone marrow donors made up the cohort. Cohort members were all nominally healthy when sampled, although unrecorded immune exposures were likely present. The donor was CMV seronegative and belonged to the group of over 350 seronegative cohort members. A peripheral blood sample was collected from each donor, and TCR beta sequencing was performed on peripheral blood mononuclear cells. The Qiagen DNeasy Blood Extraction Kit was used to extract genomic DNA from the blood cell samples. This clone was found a few times. No antigen is known for it. Base qualities are not at hand, and no much larger clone is one base apart. The CDR3 runs 16 amino acids, cysteine and phenylalanine included. Only the CDR3 DNA is retained, 48 bases long and in frame from the first base. Trimmed from V: 4 bases; trimmed from J: 1 base; junction bases lacking a gene match: 3. CDR1 and CDR2, per the germline V gene, are SGHTA and FQGNSA.

This chain joins TRBV7-2 to TRBJ1-6; 8 central bases correspond to TRBD1. The TCR was taken from a man aged 18 to 29 in good health and CMV-seronegative. The specimen was PBMCs. The bases read TGTGCCAGCAGCTACCGGACAGGGTCCTATAATTCACCCCTCCACTTT. The translation is CASSYRTGSYNSPLHF.